This TCR beta chain was recorded in a study of CD8+ T cells in alopecia areata. Overall study findings and caveats: One nonresponder makes the tie between baseline CD8+ expansion and response uncertain.

The treatment here: oral pan-JAK inhibitor, 5-10 mg twice daily. Reverse transcription of extracted RNA yielded cDNA, which provided the sequencing template. Here immunoSEQ multiplex PCR was the method, and the copy in TCRdb shows in-frame clones only, minus some. Counted here are approximately 210,000 clones, 45% to 75% occurring once; the ten biggest clones make up approximately 3.5%. This CDR3 has 14 residues. V lost 6 bases and J lost 5, with 11 bases in between. CDR1 and CDR2 from the germline V gene are ENHRY and SYGVKD. Concerning this clone: What it recognizes is unknown.

The sample was CD4+ T cells sorted from blood, taken at week 4, from a patient treated with tofacitinib. V and J are TRBV10-3 and TRBJ1-6; D possibly corresponds to TRBD1 (5 bases). The sequence was obtained from a human donor with alopecia areata. The CDR3 loop is CAIRGTSDNSPLHF. The CDR3 region has the DNA TGTGCCATCAGAGGGACTTCCGATAATTCACCCCTCCACTTT.